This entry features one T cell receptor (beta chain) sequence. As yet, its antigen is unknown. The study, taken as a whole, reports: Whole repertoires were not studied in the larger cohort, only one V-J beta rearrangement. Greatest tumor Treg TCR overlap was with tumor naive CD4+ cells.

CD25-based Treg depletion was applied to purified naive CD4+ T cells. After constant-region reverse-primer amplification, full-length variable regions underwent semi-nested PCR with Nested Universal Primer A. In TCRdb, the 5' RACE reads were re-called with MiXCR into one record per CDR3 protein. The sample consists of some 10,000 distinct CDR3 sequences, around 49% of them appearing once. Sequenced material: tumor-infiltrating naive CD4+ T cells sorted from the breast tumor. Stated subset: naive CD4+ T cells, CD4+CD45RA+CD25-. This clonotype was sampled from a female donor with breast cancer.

CDR3 in DNA: TGCAGTGCTAGACACCCCCCCGGCGTCGGACAGCCCCAGCATTTT. Translated, it gives CSARHPPGVGQPQHF. V is TRBV20-1 and J is TRBJ1-5; D is uncertain. CDR3 length: 15 residues. V was shortened by 2 bases and J by 7 bases, with 18 bases between the two germline ends. The germline V gene encodes CDR1 DFQATT and CDR2 SNEGSKA (reference sequence).